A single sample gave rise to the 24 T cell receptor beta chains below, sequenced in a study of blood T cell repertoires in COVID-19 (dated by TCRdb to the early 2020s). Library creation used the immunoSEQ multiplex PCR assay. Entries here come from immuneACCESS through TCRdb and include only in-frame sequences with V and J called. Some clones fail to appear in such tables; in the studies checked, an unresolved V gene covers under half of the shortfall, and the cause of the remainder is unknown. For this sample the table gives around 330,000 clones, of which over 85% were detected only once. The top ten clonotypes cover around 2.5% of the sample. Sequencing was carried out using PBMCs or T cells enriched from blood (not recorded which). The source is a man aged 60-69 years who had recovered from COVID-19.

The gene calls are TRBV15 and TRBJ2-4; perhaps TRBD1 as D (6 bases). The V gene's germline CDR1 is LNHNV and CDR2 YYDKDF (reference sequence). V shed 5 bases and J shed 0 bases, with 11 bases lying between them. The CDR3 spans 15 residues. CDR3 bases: TGTGCCACCAGCCCGGACAGACTAGCCAAAAACATTCAGTACTTC. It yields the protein CATSPDRLAKNIQYF. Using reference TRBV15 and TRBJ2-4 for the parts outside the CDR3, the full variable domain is DAMVIQNPRYQVTQFGKPVTLSCSQTLNHNVMYWYQQKSSQAPKLLFHYYDKDFNNEADTPDNFQSRRPNTSFCFLDIRSPGLGDTAMYLCATSPDRLAKNIQYFGAGTRLSVL.

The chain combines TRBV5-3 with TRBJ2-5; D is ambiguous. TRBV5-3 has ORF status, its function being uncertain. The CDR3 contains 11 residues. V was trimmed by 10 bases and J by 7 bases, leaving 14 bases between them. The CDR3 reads CAQLSKPTQYF. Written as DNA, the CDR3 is TGTGCCCAATTATCCAAGCCGACCCAGTACTTC.

The chain's CDR3 is CASSPLGQSSYNEQFF. The CDR3 DNA reads TGTGCCAGCTCACCACTTGGGCAGAGCTCCTACAATGAGCAGTTCTTC. The genes are TRBV18 and TRBJ2-1; D gene unclear. The germline CDR1 and CDR2 sequences are KGHSH and LQKENI. V was shortened by 1 base and J by 0 bases, with 10 bases between the two germline ends. The CDR3 has 16 amino acids.

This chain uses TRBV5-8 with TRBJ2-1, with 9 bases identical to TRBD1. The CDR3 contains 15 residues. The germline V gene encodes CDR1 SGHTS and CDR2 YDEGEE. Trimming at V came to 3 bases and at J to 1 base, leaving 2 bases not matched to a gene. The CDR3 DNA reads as TGTGCCAGCAGCTGGGGACAGGGATCCTACAATGAGCAGTTCTTC. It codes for CASSWGQGSYNEQFF.

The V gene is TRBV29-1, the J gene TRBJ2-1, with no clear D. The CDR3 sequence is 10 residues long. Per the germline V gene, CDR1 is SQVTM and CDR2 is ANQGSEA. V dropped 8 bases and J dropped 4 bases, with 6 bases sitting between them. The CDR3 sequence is CSTLYNEQFF. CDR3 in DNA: TGCAGCACACTATACAATGAGCAGTTCTTC.

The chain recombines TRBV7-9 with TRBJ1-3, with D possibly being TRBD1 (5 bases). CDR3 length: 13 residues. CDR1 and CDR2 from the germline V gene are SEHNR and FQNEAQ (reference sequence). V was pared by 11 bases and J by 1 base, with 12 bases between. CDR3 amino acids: CAPGRDSGNTIYF. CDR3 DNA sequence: TGTGCCCCAGGGCGGGATTCTGGAAACACCATATATTTT.

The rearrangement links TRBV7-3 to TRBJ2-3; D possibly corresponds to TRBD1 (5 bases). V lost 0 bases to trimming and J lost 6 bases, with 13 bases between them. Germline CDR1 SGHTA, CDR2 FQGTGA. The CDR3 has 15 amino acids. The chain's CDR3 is CASSLTLGLLDTQYF. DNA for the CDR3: TGTGCCAGCAGCTTAACATTGGGGCTTTTGGATACGCAGTATTTT. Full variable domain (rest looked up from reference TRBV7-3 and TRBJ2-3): GAGVSQTPSNKVTEKGKYVELRCDPISGHTALYWYRQSLGQGPEFLIYFQGTGAADDSGLPNDRFFAVRPEGSVSTLKIQRTERGDSAVYLCASSLTLGLLDTQYFGPGTRLTVL.

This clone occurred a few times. CDR3 DNA: TGTGCCACCAGCAGGGTGGTGGAGCCCCTTAATGAAAAACTGTTTTTT. Translation: CATSRVVEPLNEKLFF. The chain joins TRBV15 to TRBJ1-4; D is unclear. The CDR3 loop spans 16 amino acids. CDR1 and CDR2 (germline): LNHNV, YYDKDF (reference sequence). Trimming shortened V by 3 bases and J by 4 bases, and 15 bases separated the two germline ends.

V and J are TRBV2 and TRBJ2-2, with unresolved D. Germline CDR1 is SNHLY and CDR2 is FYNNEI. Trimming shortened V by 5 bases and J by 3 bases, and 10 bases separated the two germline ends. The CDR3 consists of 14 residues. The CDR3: CASSFSADTGELFF. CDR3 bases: TGTGCCAGCAGTTTTTCTGCGGACACCGGGGAGCTGTTTTTT.

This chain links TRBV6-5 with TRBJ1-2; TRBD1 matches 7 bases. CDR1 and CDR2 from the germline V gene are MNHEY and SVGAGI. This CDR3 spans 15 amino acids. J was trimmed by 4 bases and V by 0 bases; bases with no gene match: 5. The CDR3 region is CASSYSGGRGYGYTF. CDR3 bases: TGTGCCAGCAGTTACTCAGGGGGCCGGGGCTATGGCTACACCTTC.

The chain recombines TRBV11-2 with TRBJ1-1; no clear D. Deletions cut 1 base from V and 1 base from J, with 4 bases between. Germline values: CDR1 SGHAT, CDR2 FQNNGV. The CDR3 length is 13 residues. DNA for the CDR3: TGTGCCAGCAGCTTAGTTAGGAACACTGAAGCTTTCTTT. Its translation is CASSLVRNTEAFF.

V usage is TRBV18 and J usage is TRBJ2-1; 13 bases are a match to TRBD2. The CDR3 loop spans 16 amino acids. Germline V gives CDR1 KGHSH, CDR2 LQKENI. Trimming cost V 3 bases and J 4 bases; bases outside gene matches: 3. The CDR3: CASSPRTSGGYNEQFF. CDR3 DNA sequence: TGTGCCAGCTCACCCCGGACTAGCGGGGGTTACAATGAGCAGTTCTTC. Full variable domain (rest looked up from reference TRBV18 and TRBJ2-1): NAGVMQNPRHLVRRRGQEARLRCSPMKGHSHVYWYRQLPEEGLKFMVYLQKENIIDESGMPKERFSAEFPKEGPSILRIQQVVRGDSAAYFCASSPRTSGGYNEQFFGPGTRLTVL.

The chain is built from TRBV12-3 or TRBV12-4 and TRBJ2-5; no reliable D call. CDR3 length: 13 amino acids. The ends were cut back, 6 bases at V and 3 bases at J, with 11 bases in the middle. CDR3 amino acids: CASRVGLKETQYF. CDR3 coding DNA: TGTGCCAGCAGGGTTGGTCTAAAAGAGACCCAGTACTTC.

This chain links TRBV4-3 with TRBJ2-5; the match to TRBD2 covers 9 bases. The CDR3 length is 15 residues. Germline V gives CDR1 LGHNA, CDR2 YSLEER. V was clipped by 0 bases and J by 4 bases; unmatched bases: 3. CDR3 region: CASSQETLAGETQYF. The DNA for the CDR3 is TGCGCCAGCAGCCAAGAGACACTAGCGGGAGAGACCCAGTACTTC.

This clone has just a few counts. CDR3: CASSEMGIGKTTDTQYF. The CDR3 nucleotides are TGTGCCAGCAGTGAAATGGGCATTGGAAAAACCACAGATACGCAGTATTTT. The rearrangement links TRBV6-1 to TRBJ2-3; no clear D gene. The CDR3 extends over 17 amino acids. The V end lost 2 bases, the J end lost 2 bases, and 17 bases lay between the germline ends. Germline V CDR1 and CDR2: MNHNS, SASEGT.

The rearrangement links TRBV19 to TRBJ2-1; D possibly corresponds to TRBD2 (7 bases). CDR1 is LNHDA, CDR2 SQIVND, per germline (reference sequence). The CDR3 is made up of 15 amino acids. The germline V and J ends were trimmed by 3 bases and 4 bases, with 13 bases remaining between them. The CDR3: CASSIGAGAYNEQFF. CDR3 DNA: TGTGCCAGTAGTATTGGGGCGGGGGCTTACAATGAGCAGTTCTTC.

The CDR3 DNA reads TGTGCCAGCAAAAGGGACAGTTACTACGAGCAGTACTTC. Its protein product is CASKRDSYYEQYF. V is TRBV21-1 and J is TRBJ2-7; TRBD1 is the table's D call, not checked against the DNA. TRBV21-1 is a documented pseudogene. The CDR3 is 13 residues long.

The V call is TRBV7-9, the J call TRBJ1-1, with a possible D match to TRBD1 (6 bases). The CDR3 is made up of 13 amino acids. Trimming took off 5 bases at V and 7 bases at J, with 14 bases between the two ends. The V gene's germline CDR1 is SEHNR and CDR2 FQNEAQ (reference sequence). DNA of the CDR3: TGTGCCAGCAGCCGATGGGACATCCTTGAAGCTTTCTTT. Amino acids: CASSRWDILEAFF.

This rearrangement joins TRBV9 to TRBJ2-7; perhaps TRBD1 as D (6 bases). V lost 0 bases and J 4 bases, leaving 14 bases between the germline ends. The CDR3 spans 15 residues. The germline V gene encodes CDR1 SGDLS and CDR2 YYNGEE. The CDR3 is CASSVEGVMGYEQYF. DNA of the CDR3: TGTGCCAGCAGCGTAGAGGGGGTGATGGGTTACGAGCAGTACTTC.

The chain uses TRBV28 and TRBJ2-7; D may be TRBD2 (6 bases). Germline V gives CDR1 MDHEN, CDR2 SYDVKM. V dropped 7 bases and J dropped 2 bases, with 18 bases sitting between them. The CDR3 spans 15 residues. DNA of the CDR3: TGTGCCAGCACCCAGGGACTGAGAGAAACCTACGAGCAGTACTTC. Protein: CASTQGLRETYEQYF.

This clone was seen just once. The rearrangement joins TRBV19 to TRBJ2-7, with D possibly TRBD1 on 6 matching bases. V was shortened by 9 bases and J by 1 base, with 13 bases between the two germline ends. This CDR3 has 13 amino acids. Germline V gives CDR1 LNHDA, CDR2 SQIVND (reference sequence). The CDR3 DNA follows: TGTGCCAGCGGACAGCTAGGTTCCTACGAGCAGTACTTC. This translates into CASGQLGSYEQYF.

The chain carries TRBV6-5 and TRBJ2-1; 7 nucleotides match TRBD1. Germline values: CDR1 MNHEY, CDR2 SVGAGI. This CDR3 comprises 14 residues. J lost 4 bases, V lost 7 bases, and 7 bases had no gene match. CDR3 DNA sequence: TGTGCCAGCACCCCGGACAGGTTATACAATGAGCAGTTCTTC. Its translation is CASTPDRLYNEQFF.

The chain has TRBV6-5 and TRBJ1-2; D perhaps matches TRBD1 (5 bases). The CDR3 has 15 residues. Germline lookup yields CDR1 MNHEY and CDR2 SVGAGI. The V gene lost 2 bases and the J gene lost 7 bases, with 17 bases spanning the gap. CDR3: CASSYRGDASTGYTF. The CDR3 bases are TGTGCCAGCAGTTACAGGGGCGACGCCTCCACTGGCTACACCTTC.

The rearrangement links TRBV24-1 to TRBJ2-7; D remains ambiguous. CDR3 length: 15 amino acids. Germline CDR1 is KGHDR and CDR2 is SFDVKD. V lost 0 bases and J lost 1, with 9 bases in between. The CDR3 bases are TGTGCCACCAGTGATTTGGGGCCCAAGTCCTACGAGCAGTACTTC. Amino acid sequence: CATSDLGPKSYEQYF.